Shown below are 8 T cell receptor beta chains from a single sample sequenced in a study of control samples from healthy donors and cancer patients. The table came from immunoSEQ multiplex PCR; TCRdb's copy has only in-frame clones and leaves some out. Altogether 150,000 to 170,000 clones are present, 94% being singletons, with the ten largest covering approximately 6%. The sample consisted of blood. The receptors were gathered from a man aged 40-49 years in good health.

The chain recombines TRBV5-1 with TRBJ1-6, with D hard to call. Germline V gene lookup returns CDR1 SGHRS and CDR2 YFSETQ. Trimming shortened V by 0 bases and J by 11 bases, and 9 bases separated the two germline ends. The CDR3 loop spans 13 amino acids. CDR3 protein: CASSLEWLPPLHF. The CDR3 nucleotides read TGCGCCAGCAGCTTGGAGTGGCTACCACCCCTCCACTTT.

The gene calls are TRBV6-5 and TRBJ2-2; tentative D call: TRBD1 (5 bases). CDR1 and CDR2 from the germline V gene are MNHEY and SVGAGI. The V end was cut by 6 bases, the J end by 3 bases, with 11 bases between. This CDR3 region has 14 residues. The CDR3 loop is CASSRDSYTGELFF. Here the CDR3 DNA reads TGTGCCAGCAGCCGAGACAGCTACACCGGGGAGCTGTTTTTT.

This chain links TRBV6-1 with TRBJ2-1, with D possibly TRBD1 on 5 matching bases. The ends were cut back, 3 bases at V and 4 bases at J, with 16 bases in the middle. Germline V lookup: CDR1 MNHNS, CDR2 SASEGT. This CDR3 has 16 residues. The CDR3 DNA reads TGTGCCAGCAGTGACGCAGGGTTTCTTAGGTACAATGAGCAGTTCTTC. It codes for CASSDAGFLRYNEQFF.

V gene TRBV9 combines with J gene TRBJ1-5; 8 bases align to TRBD1. The CDR3 has 14 amino acids. Germline-derived CDR1 and CDR2 are SGDLS and YYNGEE. The V segment lost 3 bases and the J segment 7 bases; nucleotides outside the gene matches: 6. Written as DNA, the CDR3 is TGTGCCAGCAGCGCGACAGGGGTGGGGCAGCCCCAGCATTTT. Translation: CASSATGVGQPQHF.

This chain links TRBV3-1 (or the pseudogene TRBV3-2) with TRBJ1-2; no reliable D call. Trimming took off 4 bases at V and 7 bases at J, with 7 bases between the two ends. Germline V gives CDR1 LGHDT, CDR2 YNNKEL (reference sequence). This CDR3 has 11 residues. The CDR3, as DNA: TGTGCCAGCAGCCGTCAAGGTGGCTACACCTTC. Residues: CASSRQGGYTF.

This chain connects TRBV30 to TRBJ1-3, with D perhaps TRBD1 (5 bases). Germline CDR1 is GTSNPN and CDR2 is SVGIG (reference sequence). CDR3 length: 15 amino acids. Trimming shortened V by 4 bases and J by 0 bases, and 13 bases separated the two germline ends. The CDR3 loop reads CAWTRIGTSGNTIYF. For the CDR3, the DNA is TGTGCCTGGACCCGTATCGGGACCTCTGGAAACACCATATATTTT.

The chain has TRBV5-6 and TRBJ1-2; 8 nucleotides line up with TRBD1. CDR3 length equals 15 residues. V gave up 3 bases and J gave up 6 bases; unmatched junction bases: 10. Germline V gene lookup returns CDR1 SGHDT and CDR2 YYEEEE. The CDR3 here is CASSYRTGQRDGYTF. CDR3 bases: TGTGCCAGCAGCTACCGGACAGGGCAACGGGATGGCTACACCTTC.

The chain uses TRBV6-1 and TRBJ1-5; TRBD1 agrees at 7 bases. After removal of 2 bases from V and 5 bases from J, the junction contained 3 bases not matched to a gene. Per the germline V gene, CDR1 is MNHNS and CDR2 is SASEGT. CDR3 length equals 14 residues. The CDR3 bases are TGTGCCAGCAGTGAAACTCAGGGGGATCAGCCCCAGCATTTT. This sequence encodes CASSETQGDQPQHF.